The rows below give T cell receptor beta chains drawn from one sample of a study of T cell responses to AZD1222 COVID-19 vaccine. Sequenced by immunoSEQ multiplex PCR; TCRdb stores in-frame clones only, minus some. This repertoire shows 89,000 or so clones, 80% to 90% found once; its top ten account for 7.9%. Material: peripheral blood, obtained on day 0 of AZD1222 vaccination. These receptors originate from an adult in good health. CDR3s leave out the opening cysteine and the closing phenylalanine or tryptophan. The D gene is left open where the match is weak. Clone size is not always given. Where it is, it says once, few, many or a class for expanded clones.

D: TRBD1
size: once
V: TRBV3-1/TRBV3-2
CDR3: ASSPTGVNYGYT

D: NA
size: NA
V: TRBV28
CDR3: ASSLGWDNYNEQF

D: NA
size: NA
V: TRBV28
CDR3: ASPYRPHYGYT

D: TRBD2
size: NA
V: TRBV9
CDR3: ASSKREWNEQF

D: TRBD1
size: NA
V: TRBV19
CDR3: ASSLGTGDLYEQY

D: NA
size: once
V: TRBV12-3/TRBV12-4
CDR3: ASSGGINEKLF

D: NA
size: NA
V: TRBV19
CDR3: ASSLTQRGAYGYT

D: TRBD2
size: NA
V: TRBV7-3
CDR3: ASSPLAGATDTQY

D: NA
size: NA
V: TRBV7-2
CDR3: ASSLRLGARDEQY

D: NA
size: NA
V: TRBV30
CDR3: AWSVRRGEGNQPQH

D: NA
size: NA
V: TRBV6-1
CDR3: ASSEYPNTEAF

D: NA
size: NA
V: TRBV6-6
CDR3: ASSISWGQETQY

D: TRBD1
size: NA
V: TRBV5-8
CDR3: ASSPPITRDSTNYGYT

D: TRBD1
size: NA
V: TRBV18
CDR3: ASSPRQGQTGSGANVLT

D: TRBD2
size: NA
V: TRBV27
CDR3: ASSFYLAGGGTDTQY

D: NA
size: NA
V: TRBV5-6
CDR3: ASSFGQNYGYT

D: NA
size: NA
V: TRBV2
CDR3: ASPKTGPTSTDTQY

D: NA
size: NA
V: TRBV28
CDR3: ASTFGSSYEQY

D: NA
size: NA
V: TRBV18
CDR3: ASSPQSGGNEQY

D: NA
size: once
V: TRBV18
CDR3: ASSPRTIDRLNTEAF

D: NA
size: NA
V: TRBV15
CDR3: ATSHRVVENTEAF

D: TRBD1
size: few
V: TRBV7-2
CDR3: ASSLAGQGRITTYGYT

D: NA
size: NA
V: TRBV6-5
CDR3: ASSYTGFPNEQF

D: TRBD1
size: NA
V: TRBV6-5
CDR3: ASRGTGGNYGYT

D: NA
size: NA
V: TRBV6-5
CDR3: ASSYRPESNEQF

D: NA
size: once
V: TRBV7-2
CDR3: ASSDNAGIRGFYEQY

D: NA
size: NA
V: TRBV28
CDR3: ASSLNMQMNTEAF

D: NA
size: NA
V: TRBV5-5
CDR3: ASSLVGQPYEQY

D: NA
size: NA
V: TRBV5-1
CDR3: ASSRTRWSDEVYGYT

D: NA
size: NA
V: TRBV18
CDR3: ASSTPGRNYEQY

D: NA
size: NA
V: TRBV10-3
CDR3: AISDSTGTSSYEQY

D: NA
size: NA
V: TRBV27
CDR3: ASSPLTGWESYNEQF

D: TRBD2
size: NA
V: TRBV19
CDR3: ASSDGTDLAGGIYNEQF

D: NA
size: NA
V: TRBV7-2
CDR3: ASSFDRTYEQY